This TCR beta chain is from a study of shared clonotypes between healthy human individuals. Comments on this clone: Its matching antigen is unknown.

The authors split each subset's genomic DNA evenly across several immunoSEQ plates. In replicate PCRs of sorted subsets, 150 to 200 ng DNA, approximately 28,000 T cell genomes, was used. Using immunoSEQ multiplex PCR, the repertoire was profiled, and TCRdb retains in-frame clones only, with some absent. This sample has 2,100,000 or so clones, with 95% found just once. Study-wide results and caveats: Some clonotypes were shared by all four sorted-subset donors, while others were not shared. The non-shared ones had lower generation probabilities than the shared ones.

The CDR3 extends over 14 amino acids. Trimming stripped 4 bases from V and 1 base from J, with 6 bases between. Germline V gene sequence: CDR1 SGHNT, CDR2 YYREEE (reference sequence). The chain employs TRBV5-4 and TRBJ2-6; no definite D call. The sequenced sample consisted of naive CD4+ T cells sorted from blood. Subset: CD45RA+ positively selected. The source of this sequence is a young man in good health. CDR3 nucleotide sequence: TGTGCCAGCAGCCCTCCATCTGGGGCCAACGTCCTGACTTTC. Its translation: CASSPPSGANVLTF.